Listed below are T cell receptor beta chains from one sample, sequenced in a study of T-cell reconstitution after alpha-beta-depleted transplantation in children. MiXCR was run by TCRdb on the PCR reads, yielding one entry per CDR3 protein. The sample includes some 240,000 distinct CDR3 sequences, roughly a tenth of them seen just once. This sample comprised PBMCs from the stem cell graft donor, obtained from the stem cell graft. The receptors were sampled from a human donor who donated a stem cell graft to a child with SCID. CDR3s include the opening cysteine and the closing phenylalanine or tryptophan. D genes are given only for firm matches. Where a row states a size, it is once, few, many or the class of an expanded clone; other rows omit it.

J: TRBJ2-1
D: TRBD1
V: TRBV7-9
size: many
CDR3: CASSTFPGQGYNEQFF
DNA: TGTGCCAGCAGCACATTTCCGGGACAGGGTTACAATGAGCAGTTCTTC

J: TRBJ2-5
D: TRBD2
V: TRBV7-2
size: few
CDR3: CASSPIFGGGLKETQYF
DNA: TGTGCCAGCAGCCCAATATTCGGGGGGGGTCTAAAAGAGACCCAGTACTTC

J: TRBJ2-1
D: -
V: TRBV20-1
size: many
CDR3: CSATGAGATYNEQFF
DNA: TGCAGTGCTACTGGGGCGGGGGCTACCTACAATGAGCAGTTCTTC

J: TRBJ2-1
D: TRBD1
V: TRBV12-3/TRBV12-4
size: many
CDR3: CASSPLTGGAYNEQFF
DNA: TGTGCCAGCAGCCCTCTGACAGGGGGCGCTTACAATGAGCAGTTCTTC

J: TRBJ1-1
D: TRBD1
V: TRBV6-5
size: many
CDR3: CASSNPQGYTEAFF
DNA: TGTGCCAGCAGCAACCCACAGGGGTACACTGAAGCTTTCTTT

J: TRBJ1-2
D: -
V: TRBV20-1
size: many
CDR3: CSAIVPGASYGYTF
DNA: TGCAGTGCCATAGTCCCGGGGGCTAGCTATGGCTACACCTTC

J: TRBJ2-7
D: -
V: TRBV5-1
size: many
CDR3: CASSLEGSGASYEQYF
DNA: TGCGCCAGCAGCTTGGAGGGTTCGGGGGCCTCCTACGAGCAGTACTTC

J: TRBJ2-5
D: TRBD1
V: TRBV7-9
size: many
CDR3: CASSLAGQGGETQYF
DNA: TGTGCCAGCAGCTTAGCGGGACAGGGAGGAGAGACCCAGTACTTC

J: TRBJ1-6
D: -
V: TRBV5-1
size: many
CDR3: CASSLGGGHNSPLHF
DNA: TGCGCCAGCAGCTTAGGAGGGGGGCATAATTCACCCCTCCACTTT

J: TRBJ2-7
D: TRBD2
V: TRBV20-1
size: many
CDR3: CSASRTSGMSYEQYF
DNA: TGCAGTGCTAGCCGGACTAGCGGAATGTCATACGAGCAGTACTTC

J: TRBJ2-4
D: -
V: TRBV28
size: many
CDR3: CASSPAGAKNIQYF
DNA: TGTGCCAGCAGCCCCGCGGGGGCCAAAAACATTCAGTACTTC

J: TRBJ1-1
D: -
V: TRBV27
size: -
CDR3: CASSFGFGLNTEAFF
DNA: TGTGCCAGCAGTTTTGGGTTCGGGCTGAACACTGAAGCTTTCTTT

J: TRBJ1-5
D: -
V: TRBV20-1
size: -
CDR3: CCATQATPLTGDQPQHF
DNA: TGCTGTGCTACCCAGGCCACCCCGTTAACCGGGGATCAGCCCCAGCATTTT

J: TRBJ1-2
D: -
V: TRBV6-1
size: many
CDR3: CASSGPPPHYGYTF
DNA: TGTGCCAGCAGCGGACCTCCACCCCACTATGGCTACACCTTC

J: TRBJ1-5
D: -
V: TRBV2
size: many
CDR3: CASRGQIVNQPQHF
DNA: TGTGCCAGCAGAGGACAGATTGTCAATCAGCCCCAGCATTTT

J: TRBJ1-1
D: -
V: TRBV5-6
size: many
CDR3: CASSLVNTEAFF
DNA: TGTGCCAGCAGCTTGGTGAACACTGAAGCTTTCTTT

J: TRBJ2-3
D: TRBD2
V: TRBV3-1
size: many
CDR3: CASSQGLAGGLSDTQYF
DNA: TGTGCCAGCAGCCAAGGACTAGCGGGGGGCCTATCAGATACGCAGTATTTT

J: TRBJ2-2
D: -
V: TRBV28
size: many
CDR3: CASSLRWQGSTGELFF
DNA: TGTGCCAGCAGTTTACGTTGGCAGGGTAGCACCGGGGAGCTGTTTTTT

J: TRBJ2-2
D: TRBD1
V: TRBV2
size: many
CDR3: CASGAPDRAGELFF
DNA: TGTGCCAGCGGGGCGCCGGACAGGGCTGGGGAGCTGTTTTTT

J: TRBJ1-5
D: -
V: TRBV6-1
size: many
CDR3: CASRRLREGSQPQHF
DNA: TGTGCCAGCAGGCGCCTTAGGGAGGGGTCTCAGCCCCAGCATTTT

J: TRBJ2-5
D: TRBD1
V: TRBV4-1
size: many
CDR3: CASKRTGNSETQYF
DNA: TGCGCCAGCAAAAGGACAGGGAATTCTGAGACCCAGTACTTC

J: TRBJ1-4
D: -
V: TRBV4-3
size: many
CDR3: CASSQDQGLPQKLFF
DNA: TGCGCCAGCAGCCAAGATCAAGGGCTGCCCCAGAAACTGTTTTTT

J: TRBJ2-1
D: -
V: TRBV20-1
size: many
CDR3: CSARPRAKREQFF
DNA: TGCAGTGCTCGGCCGCGGGCCAAACGTGAGCAGTTCTTC

J: TRBJ1-1
D: -
V: TRBV19
size: -
CDR3: CASNEGASTEAFF
DNA: TGTGCCAGTAACGAGGGAGCAAGCACTGAAGCTTTCTTT

J: TRBJ2-3
D: -
V: TRBV7-9
size: many
CDR3: CASSSDRSGPPDTQYF
DNA: TGTGCCAGCAGCTCTGACCGATCCGGGCCCCCAGATACGCAGTATTTT

J: TRBJ1-5
D: TRBD1
V: TRBV20-1
size: many
CDR3: CSAIDRVALFQPQHF
DNA: TGCAGTGCTATAGACAGGGTAGCCCTCTTTCAGCCCCAGCATTTT

J: TRBJ2-5
D: -
V: TRBV6-2/TRBV6-3
size: many
CDR3: CASSYANRKETQYF
DNA: TGTGCCAGCAGTTACGCCAACAGGAAAGAGACCCAGTACTTC

J: TRBJ2-5
D: -
V: TRBV24-1
size: many
CDR3: CATSEAVLQETQYF
DNA: TGTGCCACCAGTGAGGCGGTCCTCCAAGAGACCCAGTACTTC

J: TRBJ2-5
D: TRBD2
V: TRBV20-1
size: many
CDR3: CSAVAGGRETQYF
DNA: TGCAGTGCTGTAGCGGGGGGCCGGGAGACCCAGTACTTC

J: TRBJ2-3
D: -
V: TRBV6-5
size: many
CDR3: CASRFTTGPDTQYF
DNA: TGTGCCAGCAGGTTTACTACGGGGCCAGATACGCAGTATTTT

J: TRBJ1-1
D: TRBD1
V: TRBV5-1
size: many
CDR3: CASKGQGTNTEAFF
DNA: TGCGCCAGCAAGGGACAGGGGACGAACACTGAAGCTTTCTTT

J: TRBJ2-2
D: -
V: TRBV5-1
size: many
CDR3: CASSLSVNTGELFF
DNA: TGCGCCAGCAGCTTATCCGTAAACACCGGGGAGCTGTTTTTT

J: TRBJ2-7
D: -
V: TRBV18
size: -
CDR3: CASSPPWGRESYEQYF
DNA: TGTGCCAGCTCACCACCGTGGGGCAGGGAGTCCTACGAGCAGTACTTC

J: TRBJ2-3
D: -
V: TRBV20-1
size: many
CDR3: CSARGGGTDTQYF
DNA: TGCAGTGCTAGAGGCGGGGGCACAGATACGCAGTATTTT

J: TRBJ1-2
D: TRBD1
V: TRBV12-3/TRBV12-4
size: many
CDR3: CASSSPGYRGGRGYTF
DNA: TGTGCCAGCAGTTCCCCCGGTTACAGGGGAGGGCGTGGCTACACCTTC

J: TRBJ2-1
D: TRBD2
V: TRBV20-1
size: many
CDR3: CSARASGVRFKEFF
DNA: TGCAGTGCTAGAGCCAGCGGGGTTAGGTTTAAGGAGTTCTTC

J: TRBJ2-1
D: -
V: TRBV7-9
size: many
CDR3: CASSLIGPMNGEQFF
DNA: TGTGCCAGCAGCTTAATTGGTCCCATGAACGGTGAGCAGTTCTTC

J: TRBJ2-1
D: TRBD1
V: TRBV4-1
size: -
CDR3: CASSSYARDRGNFEQFF
DNA: TGCGCCAGCAGCTCCTACGCCCGGGACAGGGGGAATTTTGAGCAGTTCTTC

J: TRBJ2-7
D: -
V: TRBV4-2
size: many
CDR3: CASSQGDQIDSEEQYF
DNA: TGTGCCAGCAGCCAAGGCGACCAGATAGACAGTGAAGAGCAGTACTTC

J: TRBJ2-1
D: TRBD1
V: TRBV5-1
size: -
CDR3: CATKLGDRDRGGNEQFF
DNA: TGCGCCACCAAGCTAGGGGACCGGGACAGGGGAGGGAATGAGCAGTTCTTC

J: TRBJ2-3
D: -
V: TRBV11-2
size: many
CDR3: CASSLDAWYREAQYF
DNA: TGTGCCAGCAGCTTAGACGCTTGGTACAGGGAGGCGCAGTATTTT

J: TRBJ2-3
D: -
V: TRBV3-1
size: many
CDR3: CASSQERGSDTQYF
DNA: TGTGCCAGCAGCCAAGAGCGGGGCTCAGATACGCAGTATTTT

J: TRBJ1-5
D: -
V: TRBV30
size: few
CDR3: CAWSEGQLYQPQHF
DNA: TGTGCCTGGAGTGAAGGACAGCTTTATCAGCCCCAGCATTTT

J: TRBJ2-7
D: -
V: TRBV20-1
size: many
CDR3: CSALNSGMGEQYF
DNA: TGCAGTGCTCTAAATTCAGGGATGGGGGAGCAGTACTTC

J: TRBJ2-7
D: TRBD1
V: TRBV12-3/TRBV12-4
size: many
CDR3: CASSRGQGFNEQYF
DNA: TGTGCCAGCAGCCGGGGACAGGGATTCAACGAGCAGTACTTC

J: TRBJ1-1
D: -
V: TRBV20-1
size: many
CDR3: CSARKSTEAFF
DNA: TGCAGTGCTAGGAAAAGCACTGAAGCTTTCTTT

J: TRBJ2-7
D: -
V: TRBV5-1
size: many
CDR3: CASSADSGRYEQYF
DNA: TGCGCCAGCAGCGCAGACAGCGGACGCTACGAGCAGTACTTC

J: TRBJ1-1
D: -
V: TRBV20-1
size: many
CDR3: CSARPPEGDTEAFF
DNA: TGCAGTGCTAGACCTCCCGAGGGGGACACTGAAGCTTTCTTT

J: TRBJ2-5
D: -
V: TRBV20-1
size: many
CDR3: CSASNPETQYF
DNA: TGCAGTGCTAGTAATCCAGAGACCCAGTACTTC

J: TRBJ2-2
D: -
V: TRBV5-5
size: many
CDR3: CASSFQAGGELFF
DNA: TGTGCCAGCAGCTTCCAGGCTGGCGGGGAGCTGTTTTTT

J: TRBJ2-5
D: TRBD1
V: TRBV20-1
size: many
CDR3: CSAGPGQGDVETQYF
DNA: TGCAGTGCAGGACCGGGACAGGGGGATGTAGAGACCCAGTACTTC

J: TRBJ2-3
D: -
V: TRBV12-3/TRBV12-4
size: many
CDR3: CASSSQGGGGDTQYF
DNA: TGTGCCAGCAGTTCCCAGGGGGGCGGGGGAGATACGCAGTATTTT

J: TRBJ2-7
D: -
V: TRBV5-1
size: many
CDR3: CASYRDTGDEQYF
DNA: TGCGCCAGCTACCGGGACACCGGCGACGAGCAGTACTTC

J: TRBJ1-5
D: TRBD1
V: TRBV20-1
size: many
CDR3: CSAPGTGKQPQHF
DNA: TGCAGTGCTCCCGGGACAGGGAAACAGCCCCAGCATTTT

J: TRBJ2-1
D: -
V: TRBV5-1
size: -
CDR3: CASSFGGDITLWGDEQFF
DNA: TGCGCCAGCAGCTTTGGCGGGGATATAACTCTATGGGGGGATGAGCAGTTCTTC

J: TRBJ1-2
D: TRBD1
V: TRBV5-1
size: many
CDR3: CASSPLDRVAYGYTF
DNA: TGCGCCAGCAGCCCCCTAGACAGGGTCGCCTATGGCTACACCTTC

J: TRBJ1-2
D: -
V: TRBV2
size: few
CDR3: CASSGGWTYGYTF
DNA: TGTGCCAGCAGTGGGGGTTGGACGTATGGCTACACCTTC

J: TRBJ1-1
D: -
V: TRBV7-2
size: many
CDR3: CASSFYREGEAFF
DNA: TGTGCCAGCAGCTTTTACAGGGAAGGGGAAGCTTTCTTT

J: TRBJ2-5
D: -
V: TRBV5-1
size: -
CDR3: CASSLAGRGPAETQYF
DNA: TGCGCCAGCAGCTTGGCTGGGCGGGGGCCAGCAGAGACCCAGTACTTC